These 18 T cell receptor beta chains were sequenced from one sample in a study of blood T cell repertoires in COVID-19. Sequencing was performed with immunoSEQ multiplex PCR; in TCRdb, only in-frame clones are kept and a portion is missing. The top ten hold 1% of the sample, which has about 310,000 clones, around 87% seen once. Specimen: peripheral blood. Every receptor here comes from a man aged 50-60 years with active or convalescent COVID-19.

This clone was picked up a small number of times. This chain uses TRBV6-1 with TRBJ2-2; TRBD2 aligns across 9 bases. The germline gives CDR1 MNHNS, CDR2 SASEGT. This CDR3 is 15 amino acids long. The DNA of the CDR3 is TGTGCTACGAGTAGCGGGAGCCCAGGTTCCGGGGAGCTGTTTTTT. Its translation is CATSSGSPGSGELFF.

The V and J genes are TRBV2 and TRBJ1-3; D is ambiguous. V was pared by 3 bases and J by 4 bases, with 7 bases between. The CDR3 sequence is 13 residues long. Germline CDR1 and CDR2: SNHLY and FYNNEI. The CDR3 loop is CASSEQSGNTIYF. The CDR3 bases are TGTGCCAGCAGTGAGCAGTCAGGAAACACCATATATTTT.

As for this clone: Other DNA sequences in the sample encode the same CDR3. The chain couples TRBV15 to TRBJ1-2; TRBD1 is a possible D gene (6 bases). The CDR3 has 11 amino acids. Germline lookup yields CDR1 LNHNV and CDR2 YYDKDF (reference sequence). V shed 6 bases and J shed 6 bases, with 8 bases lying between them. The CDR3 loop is CATSQGHGYTF. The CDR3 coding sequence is TGTGCCACCAGTCAGGGGCATGGCTACACCTTC. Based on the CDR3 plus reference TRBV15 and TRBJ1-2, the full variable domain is DAMVIQNPRYQVTQFGKPVTLSCSQTLNHNVMYWYQQKSSQAPKLLFHYYDKDFNNEADTPDNFQSRRPNTSFCFLDIRSPGLGDTAMYLCATSQGHGYTFGSGTRLTVV.

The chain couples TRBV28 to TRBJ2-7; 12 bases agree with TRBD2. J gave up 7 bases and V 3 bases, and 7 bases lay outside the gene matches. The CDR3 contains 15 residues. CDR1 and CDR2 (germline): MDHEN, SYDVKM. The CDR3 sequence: CASSLSSGRDEEQYF. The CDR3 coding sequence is TGTGCCAGCAGTTTGTCTAGCGGGAGGGATGAAGAGCAGTACTTC.

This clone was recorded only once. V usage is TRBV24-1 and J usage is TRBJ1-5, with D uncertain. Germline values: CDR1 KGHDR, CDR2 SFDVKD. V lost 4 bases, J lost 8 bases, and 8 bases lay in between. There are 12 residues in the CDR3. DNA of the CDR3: TGTGCCACCAGTGACCCGGGAGAGCCCCAGCATTTT. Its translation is CATSDPGEPQHF.

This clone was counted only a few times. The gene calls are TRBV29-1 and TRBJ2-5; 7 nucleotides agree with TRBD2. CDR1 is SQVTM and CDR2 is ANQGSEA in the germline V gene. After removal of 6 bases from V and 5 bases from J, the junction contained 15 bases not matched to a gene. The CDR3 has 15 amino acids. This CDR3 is CSVPGRGRLGETQYF. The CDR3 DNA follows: TGCAGCGTGCCAGGGAGGGGACGGTTGGGGGAGACCCAGTACTTC.

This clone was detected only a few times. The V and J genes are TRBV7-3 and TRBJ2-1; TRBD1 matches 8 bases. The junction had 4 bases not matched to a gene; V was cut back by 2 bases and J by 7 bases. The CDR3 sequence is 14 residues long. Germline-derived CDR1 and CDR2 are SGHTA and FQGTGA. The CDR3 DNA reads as TGTGCCAGCAGCTTAGGTACAGGGGGGAATGAGCAGTTCTTC. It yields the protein CASSLGTGGNEQFF.

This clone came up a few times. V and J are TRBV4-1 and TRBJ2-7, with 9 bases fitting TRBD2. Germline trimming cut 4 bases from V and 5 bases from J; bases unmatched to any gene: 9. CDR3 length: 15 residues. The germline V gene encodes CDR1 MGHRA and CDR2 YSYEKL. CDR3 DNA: TGCGCCAGCAGCCGGGCGGGAGGGCCGTTCGACGAGCAGTACTTC. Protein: CASSRAGGPFDEQYF.

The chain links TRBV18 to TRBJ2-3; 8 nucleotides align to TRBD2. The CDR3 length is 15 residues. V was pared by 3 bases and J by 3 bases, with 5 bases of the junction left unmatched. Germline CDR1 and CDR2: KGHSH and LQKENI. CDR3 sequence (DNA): TGTGCCAGCTCACCCTTAGCGGGACCTACAGATACGCAGTATTTT. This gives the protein CASSPLAGPTDTQYF.

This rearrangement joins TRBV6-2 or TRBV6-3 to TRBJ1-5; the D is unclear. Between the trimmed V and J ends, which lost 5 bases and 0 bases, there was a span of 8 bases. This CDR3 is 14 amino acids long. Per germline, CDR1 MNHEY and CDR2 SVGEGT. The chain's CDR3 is CASSIEYSNQPQHF. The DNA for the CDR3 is TGTGCCAGCAGTATAGAGTATAGCAATCAGCCCCAGCATTTT.

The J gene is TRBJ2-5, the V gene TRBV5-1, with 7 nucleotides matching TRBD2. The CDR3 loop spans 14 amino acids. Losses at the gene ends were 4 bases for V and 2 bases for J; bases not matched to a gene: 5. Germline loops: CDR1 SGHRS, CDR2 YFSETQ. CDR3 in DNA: TGCGCCAGCAGCCGGTCGGGGGGACAAGAGACCCAGTACTTC. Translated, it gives CASSRSGGQETQYF.

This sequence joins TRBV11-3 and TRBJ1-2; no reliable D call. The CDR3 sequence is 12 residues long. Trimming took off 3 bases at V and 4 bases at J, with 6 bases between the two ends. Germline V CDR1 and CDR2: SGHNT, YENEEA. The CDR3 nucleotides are TGTGCCAGCAGCTTGAACGGCTATGGCTACACCTTC. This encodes CASSLNGYGYTF.

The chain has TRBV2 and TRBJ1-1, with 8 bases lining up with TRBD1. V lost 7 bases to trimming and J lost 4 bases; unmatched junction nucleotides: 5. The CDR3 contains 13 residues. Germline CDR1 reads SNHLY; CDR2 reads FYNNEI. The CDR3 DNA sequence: TGTGCCAGCACCGAACAGGGGGGCACTGAAGCTTTCTTT. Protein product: CASTEQGGTEAFF.

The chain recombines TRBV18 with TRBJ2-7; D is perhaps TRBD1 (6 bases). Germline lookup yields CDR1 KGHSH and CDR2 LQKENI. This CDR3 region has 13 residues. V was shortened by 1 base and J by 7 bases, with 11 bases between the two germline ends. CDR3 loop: CASSPLGAEEQYF. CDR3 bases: TGTGCCAGCTCACCACTGGGGGCAGAAGAGCAGTACTTC.

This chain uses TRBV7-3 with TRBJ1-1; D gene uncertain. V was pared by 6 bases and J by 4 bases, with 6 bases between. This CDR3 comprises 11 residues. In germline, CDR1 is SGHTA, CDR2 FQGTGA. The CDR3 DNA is TGTGCCAGCAGATCCGGCACTGAAGCTTTCTTT. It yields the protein CASRSGTEAFF.

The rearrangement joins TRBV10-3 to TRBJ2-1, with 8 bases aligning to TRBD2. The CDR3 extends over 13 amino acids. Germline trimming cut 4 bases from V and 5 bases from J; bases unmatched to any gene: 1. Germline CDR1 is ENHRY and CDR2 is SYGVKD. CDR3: CAISGRGDNEQFF. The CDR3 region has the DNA TGTGCCATCAGTGGGCGGGGGGACAATGAGCAGTTCTTC.

CDR3 in DNA: TGCGCCAGCAGCACCGCGGGCGGAGCCTACAATGAGCAGTTCTTC. It codes for CASSTAGGAYNEQFF. The rearrangement links TRBV5-1 to TRBJ2-1, with a tentative D call TRBD2 (5 bases). The V gene lost 4 bases and the J gene lost 2 bases, with 13 bases spanning the gap. Germline V CDR1 and CDR2: SGHRS, YFSETQ. The CDR3 is made up of 15 amino acids.

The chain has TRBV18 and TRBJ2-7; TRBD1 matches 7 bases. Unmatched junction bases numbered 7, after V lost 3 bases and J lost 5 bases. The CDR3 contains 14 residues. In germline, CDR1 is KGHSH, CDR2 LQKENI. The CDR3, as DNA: TGTGCCAGCTCACCGAGGGACAGTTATGACGAGCAGTACTTC. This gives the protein CASSPRDSYDEQYF.